These 27 T cell receptor beta chains were sequenced from one sample in a study of shared T cell receptors in the human thymus. Profiling relied on immunoSEQ multiplex PCR, and the TCRdb table lists in-frame clones only, not all of them. The sample holds some 640,000 clones, more than 70% seen once. This same sample was also part of a study on human thymus T cells.

The sample taken for sequencing was thymocytes. These receptors originate from a boy under three years old with a congenital heart defect.

The V gene is TRBV28, the J gene TRBJ1-4, with 9 bases lining up with TRBD1. The CDR3 extends over 15 amino acids. The germline CDR1 and CDR2 sequences are MDHEN and SYDVKM. The V gene end was trimmed by 5 bases and the J gene end by 3 bases; junction bases not matched to a gene: 4. CDR3 residues: CASSKQGAANEKLFF. DNA of the CDR3: TGTGCCAGCAGTAAACAGGGGGCAGCTAATGAAAAACTGTTTTTT.

J is TRBJ2-3 and V is TRBV27; maybe TRBD1 (5 bases). Per germline, CDR1 MNHEY and CDR2 SMNVEV (reference sequence). The CDR3 runs to 16 residues. V lost 4 bases and J 1 base, leaving 15 bases between the germline ends. DNA for the CDR3: TGTGCCAGCAGTTCCTTGGCGCCAGGGCGCACAGATACGCAGTATTTT. This sequence encodes CASSSLAPGRTDTQYF.

V and J are TRBV25-1 and TRBJ1-2; unclear D gene. The CDR3 covers 13 residues. In germline, CDR1 is MGHDK, CDR2 SYGVNS. Trimming shortened V by 1 base and J by 6 bases, and 9 bases separated the two germline ends. The CDR3 coding sequence is TGTGCCAGCAGTGAATTCAGTATCGATGGCTACACCTTC. Translating it yields CASSEFSIDGYTF.

The V call is TRBV9, the J call TRBJ2-1; possible D gene TRBD2, 5 bases. The germline CDR1 and CDR2 sequences are SGDLS and YYNGEE. The CDR3 consists of 15 residues. The V end was cut by 1 base, the J end by 5 bases, with 13 bases between. The CDR3 here is CASSVIVGAHNEQFF. In DNA, the CDR3 is TGTGCCAGCAGCGTAATTGTGGGAGCACACAATGAGCAGTTCTTC.

The chain combines TRBV14 with TRBJ1-1, with a possible D match to TRBD1 (5 bases). CDR1 is SGHDN, CDR2 FVKESK, per germline. This CDR3 comprises 13 residues. The V end lost 6 bases, the J end lost 1 base, and 9 bases lay between the germline ends. The CDR3: CASSPGGNTEAFF. In nucleotides, the CDR3 is TGTGCCAGCAGTCCGGGGGGGAACACTGAAGCTTTCTTT.

The chain is built from TRBV11-2 and TRBJ1-1; possible D gene TRBD1, 6 bases. CDR1 SGHAT and CDR2 FQNNGV come from the germline V gene. The CDR3 sequence is 14 residues long. V lost 6 bases and J lost 2, with 13 bases in between. CDR3: CASRPTDRNTEAFF. The CDR3 DNA reads as TGTGCCAGCAGACCCACGGACAGAAACACTGAAGCTTTCTTT.

Only a few counts were recorded for this clone. The chain uses TRBV4-1 and TRBJ1-5; 8 nucleotides match TRBD1. Looked up from germline, CDR1 is MGHRA and CDR2 is YSYEKL. This CDR3 has 16 residues. With V trimmed by 3 bases and J by 2 bases, 6 bases remained unmatched. The CDR3: CASSQGLTGGNQPQHF. CDR3 in DNA: TGCGCCAGCAGCCAGGGCTTGACAGGGGGCAATCAGCCCCAGCATTTT.

The J gene is TRBJ2-3, the V gene TRBV28, with D tentatively TRBD1 (6 bases). Germline CDR1 reads MDHEN; CDR2 reads SYDVKM. Trimming stripped 7 bases from V and 0 bases from J, with 26 bases between. This CDR3 comprises 19 residues. CDR3 amino acids: CASIPKVQGRTKSTDTQYF. As DNA, the CDR3 is TGTGCCAGCATCCCCAAGGTACAGGGAAGGACCAAGAGCACAGATACGCAGTATTTT. The variable domain in full, with the rest retrieved from reference TRBV28 and TRBJ2-3, is DVKVTQSSRYLVKRTGEKVFLECVQDMDHENMFWYRQDPGLGLRLIYFSYDVKMKEKGDIPEGYSVSREKKERFSLILESASTNQTSMYLCASIPKVQGRTKSTDTQYFGPGTRLTVL.

The table lists this clone with a few counts. CDR3 DNA sequence: TGTGCCAGCGGGCCCGGATACTTC. Amino acid sequence: CASGPGYF. This rearrangement joins TRBV6-6 to TRBJ2-7, with D unresolved. The germline V gene encodes CDR1 MNHNY and CDR2 SVGAGI (reference sequence). The V end lost 8 bases, the J end lost 13 bases, and 9 bases lay between the germline ends. The CDR3 runs to 8 residues.

V gene TRBV7-6 combines with J gene TRBJ1-1; D is ambiguous. CDR1 is SGHVS, CDR2 FNYEAQ, per germline. The CDR3 is made up of 12 amino acids. Trimming pared 8 bases from V and 1 base from J, leaving 8 bases between. CDR3 DNA sequence: TGTGCCAGCCTGCGGGGGAACACTGAAGCTTTCTTT. Its translation: CASLRGNTEAFF.

The rearrangement uses TRBV28 and TRBJ2-7; 7 positions match TRBD2. With 5 bases clipped from V and 1 base from J, the junction kept 8 bases outside the gene matches. Germline V gene lookup returns CDR1 MDHEN and CDR2 SYDVKM. The CDR3 runs to 15 residues. The CDR3 is CASSPREGLSYEQYF. CDR3 bases: TGTGCCAGCAGTCCAAGGGAGGGGTTATCCTACGAGCAGTACTTC.

The chain has TRBV14 and TRBJ1-2, with 7 bases aligning to TRBD1. This CDR3 comprises 14 residues. Germline loops: CDR1 SGHDN, CDR2 FVKESK. Trimming removed 4 bases from V and 2 bases from J; junction bases left unmatched: 4. The CDR3 here is CASSRDSVNYGYTF. The CDR3 region has the DNA TGTGCCAGCAGCCGGGACAGCGTCAACTATGGCTACACCTTC.

This clone was counted between two and nine times. The chain carries TRBV14 and TRBJ1-4, with D unclear. Germline CDR1 reads SGHDN; CDR2 reads FVKESK. With 2 bases removed from V and 0 bases from J, the gap between germline ends came to 10 bases. This CDR3 contains 16 residues. Here the CDR3 DNA reads TGTGCCAGCAGCCAAAGGGTGGAGGCAACTAATGAAAAACTGTTTTTT. This sequence encodes CASSQRVEATNEKLFF.

The chain uses TRBV10-3 and TRBJ1-2; 8 bases match TRBD1. The CDR3 is 13 residues long. Germline V gene lookup returns CDR1 ENHRY and CDR2 SYGVKD. The trim removed 3 bases at V and 8 bases at J, leaving 5 bases unmatched. The CDR3 sequence: CAISDETGEGYTF. The CDR3 DNA reads TGTGCCATCAGTGACGAGACAGGGGAAGGCTACACCTTC.

This rearrangement joins TRBV7-9 to TRBJ1-5; 7 bases are a match to TRBD1. CDR3 length: 15 residues. Germline CDR1 reads SEHNR; CDR2 reads FQNEAQ (reference sequence). V dropped 1 base and J dropped 10; count of bases not matched to a gene: 10. The CDR3 is CASSLGTGVGFPQHF. DNA for the CDR3: TGTGCCAGCAGCTTAGGAACAGGGGTTGGTTTCCCCCAGCATTTT.

V gene TRBV25-1 combines with J gene TRBJ2-1, with 8 nucleotides matching TRBD1. V shed 1 base, J shed 4 bases, and the junction held 3 bases outside the gene matches. The CDR3 is 15 residues long. Looked up from germline, CDR1 is MGHDK and CDR2 is SYGVNS. DNA for the CDR3: TGTGCCAGCAGTGAATGGACAGGGCAATACAATGAGCAGTTCTTC. Protein: CASSEWTGQYNEQFF.

This clone has only a few counts. The V and J genes are TRBV21-1 and TRBJ2-6; the D call TRBD1 from the table was never checked on the DNA. TRBV21-1 is deemed a pseudogene. The CDR3 totals 19 residues. CDR3 in amino acids: CASSKDRGLSISGANVLTF. The CDR3 region has the DNA TGTGCCAGCAGCAAAGACAGGGGACTCTCGATCTCTGGGGCCAACGTCCTGACTTTC.

This clone was counted once. The chain employs TRBV7-8 and TRBJ2-5; tentatively, D is TRBD2 (5 bases). The CDR3 is made up of 19 amino acids. V dropped 0 bases and J dropped 6 bases, with 26 bases sitting between them. The germline V gene has CDR1 SGHVS and CDR2 FQNEAQ. The CDR3 nucleotides are TGTGCCAGCAGCTTAGCGCTGGGTGGCGTCCGCGAGGGTAAAAAGACCCAGTACTTC. It translates to CASSLALGGVREGKKTQYF.

The rearrangement uses TRBV5-6 and TRBJ1-2, with 7 positions matching TRBD1. This CDR3 is 16 amino acids long. V was pared by 3 bases and J by 8 bases, with 16 bases of the junction left unmatched. Germline values: CDR1 SGHDT, CDR2 YYEEEE. The CDR3: CASSSMTGPFVGGYTF. The CDR3 coding sequence is TGTGCCAGCAGCTCCATGACAGGGCCCTTTGTGGGCGGCTACACCTTC.

The chain employs TRBV19 and TRBJ2-2; tentatively, D is TRBD2 (6 bases). V was pared by 7 bases and J by 0 bases, with 15 bases between. CDR3 length equals 16 residues. Germline CDR1 LNHDA, CDR2 SQIVND (reference sequence). The CDR3 bases are TGTGCCAGTACCCCTCAGGGAGGACCGAACACCGGGGAGCTGTTTTTT. This gives the protein CASTPQGGPNTGELFF.

V usage is TRBV9 and J usage is TRBJ1-3; D is undetermined. Trimming removed 0 bases from V and 0 bases from J, with 7 bases in between. There are 15 residues in the CDR3. Germline CDR1 reads SGDLS; CDR2 reads YYNGEE. Here the CDR3 reads CASSVGRVSGNTIYF. The CDR3 region has the DNA TGTGCCAGCAGCGTAGGCCGCGTCTCTGGAAACACCATATATTTT. The full variable domain, rest sourced from reference TRBV9 and TRBJ1-3, is DSGVTQTPKHLITATGQRVTLRCSPRSGDLSVYWYQQSLDQGLQFLIQYYNGEERAKGNILERFSAQQFPDLHSELNLSSLELGDSALYFCASSVGRVSGNTIYFGEGSWLTVV.

Only a few counts were recorded for this clone. The chain employs TRBV7-9 and TRBJ1-4; D perhaps matches TRBD1 (5 bases). The V and J ends lost 8 bases and 0 bases respectively, with 7 bases between them. The CDR3 contains 13 residues. Germline-derived CDR1 and CDR2 are SEHNR and FQNEAQ (reference sequence). The CDR3 is CASRGSTNEKLFF. The CDR3 bases are TGTGCCAGCCGGGGGTCAACTAATGAAAAACTGTTTTTT. The entire variable domain, with the rest obtained from reference TRBV7-9 and TRBJ1-4, is as follows: DTGVSQNPRHKITKRGQNVTFRCDPISEHNRLYWYRQTLGQGPEFLTYFQNEAQLEKSRLLSDRFSAERPKGSFSTLEIQRTEQGDSAMYLCASRGSTNEKLFFGSGTQLSVL.

The chain combines TRBV28 with TRBJ2-1; D is unresolved. V was trimmed by 5 bases and J by 4 bases, leaving 6 bases between them. The CDR3 is 12 amino acids. Germline values: CDR1 MDHEN, CDR2 SYDVKM. The CDR3 reads CASSMRYNEQFF. As DNA, the CDR3 is TGTGCCAGCAGTATGAGGTACAATGAGCAGTTCTTC. Drawing the rest from reference TRBV28 and TRBJ2-1, the complete variable domain is DVKVTQSSRYLVKRTGEKVFLECVQDMDHENMFWYRQDPGLGLRLIYFSYDVKMKEKGDIPEGYSVSREKKERFSLILESASTNQTSMYLCASSMRYNEQFFGPGTRLTVL.

J is TRBJ2-1 and V is TRBV1; the table names TRBD2, a call not compared with the DNA. TRBV1 is a known pseudogene. The CDR3 spans 13 residues. This chain's CDR3 is CTSNSTRDNEQFF. DNA for the CDR3: TGCACCAGCAATTCAACTAGGGACAATGAGCAGTTCTTC.

V and J are TRBV7-9 and TRBJ2-7, with TRBD2 identical over 11 bases. V trimming: 5 bases; J trimming: 3 bases; junction bases outside the gene matches: 6. CDR1 SEHNR and CDR2 FQNEAQ come from the germline V gene (reference sequence). The CDR3 totals 15 residues. The CDR3 region is CASSAGLAAYYEQYF. The CDR3 region has the DNA TGTGCCAGCAGCGCGGGACTAGCGGCTTACTACGAGCAGTACTTC.

V usage is TRBV4-1 and J usage is TRBJ2-3; 8 positions agree with TRBD2. The CDR3 sequence is 18 residues long. J gave up 2 bases and V 0 bases, and 10 bases lay outside the gene matches. Germline V gives CDR1 MGHRA, CDR2 YSYEKL. CDR3 nucleotide sequence: TGCGCCAGCAGCCAAGATGCGAGAAGCGGGGGAGTCACAGATACGCAGTATTTT. Its translation is CASSQDARSGGVTDTQYF.

V and J are TRBV5-6 and TRBJ2-1; 15 nucleotides align to TRBD2. Germline trimming cut 6 bases from V and 6 bases from J; bases unmatched to any gene: 16. This CDR3 has 19 amino acids. Germline loops: CDR1 SGHDT, CDR2 YYEEEE. This chain's CDR3 is CASTGTSGRPHPALNEQFF. The CDR3 DNA follows: TGTGCCAGCACCGGGACTAGCGGGAGGCCTCACCCAGCCCTCAATGAGCAGTTCTTC.